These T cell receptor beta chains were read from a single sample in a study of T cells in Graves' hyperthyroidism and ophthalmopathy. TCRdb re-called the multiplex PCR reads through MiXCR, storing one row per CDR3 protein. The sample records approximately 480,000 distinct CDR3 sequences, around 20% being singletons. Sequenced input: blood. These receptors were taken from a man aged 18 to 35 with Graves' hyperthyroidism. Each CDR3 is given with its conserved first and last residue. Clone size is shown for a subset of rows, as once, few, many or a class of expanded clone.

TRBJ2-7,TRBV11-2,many,CASSLRGGPEQYF
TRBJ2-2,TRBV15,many,CATSRGLAGELFF
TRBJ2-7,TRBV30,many,CAWSVQPYEQYF
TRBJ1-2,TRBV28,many,CASSLGRSYGYTF
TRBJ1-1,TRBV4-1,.,CASSQDPGFVNTEAFF
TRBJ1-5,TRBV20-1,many,CSACLRGDSNQPQHF
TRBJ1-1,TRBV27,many,CASRGGNMNTEAFF
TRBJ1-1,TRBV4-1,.,CASSQDAQGSTEAFF
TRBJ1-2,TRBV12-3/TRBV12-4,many,CASSPQLGRGRGGYTF
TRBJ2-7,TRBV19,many,CASSARTGLLYEQYF
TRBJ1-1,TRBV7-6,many,CASSPGGWDTEAFF
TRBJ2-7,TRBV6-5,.,CASSSRDTRIYEQYF
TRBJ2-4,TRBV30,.,CAWSHGGRDIQYF
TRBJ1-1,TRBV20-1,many,CSAQGTTEAFF
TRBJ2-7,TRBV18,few,CASSPPGELGEQYF
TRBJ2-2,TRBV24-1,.,CATSDRVNTGELFF
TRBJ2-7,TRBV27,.,CASIRTPSSYEQYF
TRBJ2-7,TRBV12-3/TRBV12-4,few,CASSLLAASYEQYF
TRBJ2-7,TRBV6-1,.,CASDIRGPGYEQYF
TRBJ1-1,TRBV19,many,CASSIAAVTMTTEAFF
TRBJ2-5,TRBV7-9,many,CASSPYGEGGKTQYF
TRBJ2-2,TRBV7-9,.,CASSFSRGDTGELFF
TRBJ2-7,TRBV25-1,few,CASSGQQGASYEQYF
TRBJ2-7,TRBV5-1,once,CASNRGTGASYEQYF
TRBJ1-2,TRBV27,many,CASSLVGLDGYTF
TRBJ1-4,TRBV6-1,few,CASNRASGALNEKLFF
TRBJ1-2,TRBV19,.,CASSTPSGYGYTF
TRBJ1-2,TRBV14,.,CASSQDRSNRGYTF
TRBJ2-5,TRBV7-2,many,CASSLAGRQETQYF
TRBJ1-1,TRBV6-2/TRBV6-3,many,CASRSYVGRDGVSGTEAFF
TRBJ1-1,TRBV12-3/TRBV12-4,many,CASTPELMNTEAFF
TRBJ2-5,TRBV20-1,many,CSAMWDTETQYF
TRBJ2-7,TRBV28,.,CASSLGLGPTEQYF
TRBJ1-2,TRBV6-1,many,CASRDWYGYTF
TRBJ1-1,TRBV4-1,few,CASSVGHILNTEAFF
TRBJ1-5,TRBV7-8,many,CASSLMGVSNQPQHF
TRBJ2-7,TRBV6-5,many,CASGNRGWNEQYF
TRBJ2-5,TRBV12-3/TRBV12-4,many,CASTRLAGALTTQYF
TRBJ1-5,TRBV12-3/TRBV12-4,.,CASSLAGSLNQPQHF
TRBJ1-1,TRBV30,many,CAWSEGKAFF
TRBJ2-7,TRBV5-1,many,CASSSDVNVGYEQYF